This passage covers 26 T cell receptor beta chains from one sample sequenced in a study of OX40 agonist ivuxolimab in advanced cancers. TCRdb's table, derived via immunoSEQ multiplex PCR, lists solely in-frame clones and lacks some. The table has 80,000 or so clones, 84% seen once. Sequenced here: CD4+ or CD8+ T cells sorted from blood, sampled in a trial of the OX40 agonist ivuxolimab. The receptors shown here come from an adult with an advanced solid tumor such as melanoma, head and neck, liver or kidney cancer.

V usage is TRBV5-8 and J usage is TRBJ2-1, with 10 bases aligning to TRBD2. CDR3 length: 15 residues. Germline V gene sequence: CDR1 SGHTS, CDR2 YDEGEE. J lost 7 bases, V lost 3 bases, and 7 bases had no gene match. CDR3 DNA: TGTGCCAGCAGCTCCTTAGCGGGAGGACGGAATGAGCAGTTCTTC. Protein product: CASSSLAGGRNEQFF.

V and J are TRBV5-8 and TRBJ2-1; 10 bases agree with TRBD2. The CDR3 extends over 15 amino acids. The germline CDR1 and CDR2 sequences are SGHTS and YDEGEE. The junction had 10 bases not matched to a gene; V was cut back by 4 bases and J by 9 bases. CDR3 loop: CASSPDSGGRREQFF. DNA for the CDR3: TGTGCCAGCAGCCCGGATAGCGGGGGGCGTCGTGAGCAGTTCTTC.

This clone has at least ten counts. The V call is TRBV30, the J call TRBJ1-1, with D unresolved. The CDR3 has 15 residues. V dropped 2 bases and J dropped 5 bases, with 18 bases sitting between them. CDR1 is GTSNPN and CDR2 is SVGIG in the germline V gene (reference sequence). The CDR3 reads CAWSTSKGSRTEAFF. For the CDR3, the DNA is TGTGCCTGGAGTACATCAAAAGGGTCGAGGACTGAAGCTTTCTTT.

The table lists this clone with a few counts. The chain is built from TRBV7-9 and TRBJ1-4; D is uncertain. The CDR3 contains 13 residues. The V end lost 5 bases, the J end lost 13 bases, and 17 bases lay between the germline ends. Germline V gene data show CDR1 as SEHNR and CDR2 as FQNEAQ (reference sequence). CDR3: CASSPQVAIPLFF. The CDR3 DNA reads TGTGCCAGCAGCCCTCAGGTGGCCATTCCACTGTTTTTT.

The CDR3 DNA sequence: TGTGCCAGCAGCCCGGCCAGTACGGTAATGGAGCCCCAGCATTTT. The encoded protein is CASSPASTVMEPQHF. The genes are TRBV6-1 and TRBJ1-5; D remains ambiguous. CDR1 is MNHNS, CDR2 SASEGT, per germline. The CDR3 has 15 amino acids. The V and J ends lost 6 bases and 8 bases respectively, with 20 bases between them.

CDR3 sequence reads: CASSLDSGGRSYNEQFF. CDR3 coding DNA: TGTGCCAGCAGCTTAGATAGTGGGGGCCGGTCCTACAATGAGCAGTTCTTC. The chain employs TRBV7-6 and TRBJ2-1; tentative D call: TRBD1 (6 bases). The CDR3 consists of 17 residues. Germline V CDR1 and CDR2: SGHVS, FNYEAQ. The ends were cut back, 1 base at V and 1 base at J, with 14 bases in the middle.

This clone was observed a few times. The V call is TRBV2, the J call TRBJ1-5; 10 bases align to TRBD1. CDR1 SNHLY and CDR2 FYNNEI come from the germline V gene. The CDR3 spans 13 residues. The V and J ends lost 6 bases and 4 bases, in that order; junction bases with no gene match: 0. The DNA of the CDR3 is TGTGCCAGCAGGGACAGGGGGAATCAGCCCCAGCATTTT. It yields the protein CASRDRGNQPQHF.

This clone has only one observation. This chain links TRBV5-6 with TRBJ2-7; no clear D. Germline V gene lookup returns CDR1 SGHDT and CDR2 YYEEEE. The CDR3 runs 13 residues. V was trimmed by 0 bases and J by 2 bases, leaving 6 bases between them. The CDR3 DNA reads TGTGCCAGCAGCTTGGCACCGACCTACGAGCAGTACTTC. Protein product: CASSLAPTYEQYF.

V and J are TRBV13 and TRBJ1-2, with D possibly matching TRBD1 (6 bases). The V gene lost 4 bases and the J gene lost 2 bases, with 8 bases spanning the gap. The CDR3 is 13 residues long. Germline V gives CDR1 PRHDT, CDR2 FYEKMQ (reference sequence). The CDR3, as DNA: TGTGCCAGCAGCTGGACAGAGAACTATGGCTACACCTTC. Translated: CASSWTENYGYTF.

This clone has just a few counts. CDR3 amino acids: CARNYGYTF. For the CDR3, the DNA is TGTGCCCGGAACTATGGCTACACCTTC. The genes are TRBV19 and TRBJ1-2; D unresolved. Between the trimmed V and J ends, which lost 11 bases and 2 bases, there was a span of 3 bases. CDR1 LNHDA and CDR2 SQIVND come from the germline V gene (reference sequence). CDR3 length: 9 residues.

This rearrangement joins TRBV11-3 to TRBJ2-2; D is unclear. The length of the CDR3 is 15 residues. Germline V lookup: CDR1 SGHNT, CDR2 YENEEA. Trimming shortened V by 5 bases and J by 2 bases, and 12 bases separated the two germline ends. The CDR3 bases are TGTGCCAGCAGCCCTAGGACCCTCAACACCGGGGAGCTGTTTTTT. Protein: CASSPRTLNTGELFF.

The V and J genes are TRBV6-6 and TRBJ1-4; D remains ambiguous. This CDR3 has 12 residues. Germline CDR1 reads MNHNY; CDR2 reads SVGAGI (reference sequence). V lost 6 bases and J lost 8, with 10 bases in between. The CDR3 is CASSPPGEKLFF. DNA for the CDR3: TGTGCCAGCAGCCCTCCTGGGGAAAAACTGTTTTTT.

V usage is TRBV7-5 and J usage is TRBJ2-5; the table's D call of TRBD2 was not tested on the DNA. The J call may not be correct, given that the DNA end is closer to TRBJ2-7. TRBV7-5 has pseudogene status. The CDR3 sequence is 16 residues long. CDR3 coding DNA: TGTGCCAGAAGCTCCACTAGAGAGAGCCCAACCTACGAGCAGTACTTC. Protein product: CARSSTRESPTYEQYF.

This clone was counted between two and nine times. The limits of the CDR3 on the DNA are not certain, so only TCRdb's listed CDR3 is given. The CDR3 sequence is CASRFGQGSEDTF. The gene calls are TRBV19 and TRBJ1-2; TRBD1 was called by the table and not checked on the DNA. From its first to its last residue, the CDR3 has 13 amino acids. Germline assignment: CDR1 LNHDA and CDR2 SQIVND (reference sequence).

This rearrangement joins TRBV28 to TRBJ2-5; the D call may be TRBD1 or TRBD2 (5 bases each). Germline-derived CDR1 and CDR2 are MDHEN and SYDVKM. The CDR3 length is 13 residues. V was clipped by 2 bases and J by 2 bases, with 6 bases between them. CDR3 nucleotide sequence: TGTGCCAGCAGTTTAGGGGGACAAGAGACCCAGTACTTC. Residues: CASSLGGQETQYF.

The sample holds one count of this clone. The chain joins TRBV5-1 to TRBJ2-7; tentative D call: TRBD2 (5 bases). The CDR3 spans 15 residues. Trimming pared 1 base from V and 0 bases from J, leaving 11 bases between. Per the germline V gene, CDR1 is SGHRS and CDR2 is YFSETQ. Written as DNA, the CDR3 is TGCGCCAGCAGCTTGTTAGTAGGGAGCTCCTACGAGCAGTACTTC. Its translation: CASSLLVGSSYEQYF.

The chain is built from TRBV5-4 and TRBJ2-1; the match to TRBD2 covers 9 bases. CDR3 size: 15 residues. Trimming cost V 0 bases and J 8 bases; bases outside gene matches: 6. Germline loops: CDR1 SGHNT, CDR2 YYREEE (reference sequence). CDR3 amino acids: CASSLAKAGGYEQFF. The DNA of the CDR3 is TGTGCCAGCAGCTTGGCGAAAGCGGGAGGCTATGAGCAGTTCTTC.

The genes are TRBV6-6 and TRBJ1-2; D is possibly TRBD1 (5 bases). The CDR3 sequence is 14 residues long. Trimming pared 6 bases from V and 3 bases from J, leaving 14 bases between. CDR1 MNHNY and CDR2 SVGAGI come from the germline V gene (reference sequence). Here the CDR3 DNA reads TGTGCCAGCAGAACACCGGGACGGGACTATGGCTACACCTTC. This codes for CASRTPGRDYGYTF.

The V and J genes are TRBV5-1 and TRBJ2-2; possibly TRBD1 for D (6 bases). V dropped 0 bases and J dropped 4 bases, with 13 bases sitting between them. There are 16 residues in the CDR3. Germline V gene data show CDR1 as SGHRS and CDR2 as YFSETQ. CDR3 coding DNA: TGCGCCAGCAGCTTGGGTGGACAGAGGGGCACCGGGGAGCTGTTTTTT. Its translation is CASSLGGQRGTGELFF.

The CDR3 DNA sequence: TGTGCCAGCAGTTCTGGACTAGCGGGGGGCCATACGACTAGCACAGATACGCAGTATTTT. Its protein is CASSSGLAGGHTTSTDTQYF. The genes are TRBV27 and TRBJ2-3, with 14 bases lining up with TRBD2. The germline V gene has CDR1 MNHEY and CDR2 SMNVEV (reference sequence). Trimming took 4 bases from V and 0 from J; bases not matched to a gene: 12. The CDR3 loop spans 20 amino acids.

The chain links TRBV5-1 to TRBJ2-5; a possible D gene is TRBD1 (6 bases). V was cut by 1 base and J by 3 bases, with 13 bases left in between. The CDR3 extends over 15 amino acids. CDR1 SGHRS and CDR2 YFSETQ come from the germline V gene. For the CDR3, the DNA is TGCGCCAGCAGCTTGTTTGGGGGCAATAAAGAGACCCAGTACTTC. It codes for CASSLFGGNKETQYF. The full variable domain, its missing parts supplied by reference TRBV5-1 and TRBJ2-5, is KAGVTQTPRYLIKTRGQQVTLSCSPISGHRSVSWYQQTPGQGLQFLFEYFSETQRNKGNFPGRFSGRQFSNSRSEMNVSTLELGDSALYLCASSLFGGNKETQYFGPGTRLLVL.

The rearrangement links TRBV6-5 to TRBJ1-2; D gene unclear. With 8 bases removed from V and 2 bases from J, the gap between germline ends came to 15 bases. The CDR3 consists of 14 residues. Looked up from germline, CDR1 is MNHEY and CDR2 is SVGAGI. The CDR3 loop reads CASSRDGSNYGYTF. CDR3 bases: TGTGCCAGCTCCCGTGACGGTTCGAACTATGGCTACACCTTC.

The chain links TRBV11-2 to TRBJ2-5; D perhaps matches TRBD2 (7 bases). TRBJ2-7 explains the end of the DNA better; the J call may be wrong. CDR1 and CDR2 (germline): SGHAT, FQNNGV. This CDR3 region has 14 residues. In nucleotides, the CDR3 is TGTGCCAGCAGCCCATTAGAGGGGGGGGGCGAGCAGTACTTC. Translated, it gives CASSPLEGGGEQYF.

The chain links TRBV7-9 to TRBJ2-3; D is undetermined. The CDR3 is 14 residues long. Germline loops: CDR1 SEHNR, CDR2 FQNEAQ (reference sequence). V was pared by 1 base and J by 0 bases, with 5 bases between. The CDR3 loop reads CASSLVGSTDTQYF. CDR3 bases: TGTGCCAGCAGCTTAGTGGGCAGCACAGATACGCAGTATTTT.

This chain uses TRBV6-6 with TRBJ1-5, with 8 nucleotides matching TRBD1. The CDR3 is made up of 14 amino acids. CDR1 and CDR2 from the germline V gene are MNHNY and SVGAGI (reference sequence). Trimming at V came to 5 bases and at J to 5 bases, leaving 5 bases not matched to a gene. CDR3 amino acids: CASSQTGEHQPQHF. For the CDR3, the DNA is TGTGCCAGCAGTCAGACAGGGGAACATCAGCCCCAGCATTTT.

The chain couples TRBV6-1 to TRBJ2-2; 10 positions match TRBD2. Germline V gives CDR1 MNHNS, CDR2 SASEGT. The trim removed 6 bases at V and 5 bases at J, leaving 6 bases unmatched. The CDR3 sequence is 15 residues long. The CDR3 DNA is TGTGCCAGCAGCAAAATAGCGGGGGGTACCGGGGAGCTGTTTTTT. As protein: CASSKIAGGTGELFF.